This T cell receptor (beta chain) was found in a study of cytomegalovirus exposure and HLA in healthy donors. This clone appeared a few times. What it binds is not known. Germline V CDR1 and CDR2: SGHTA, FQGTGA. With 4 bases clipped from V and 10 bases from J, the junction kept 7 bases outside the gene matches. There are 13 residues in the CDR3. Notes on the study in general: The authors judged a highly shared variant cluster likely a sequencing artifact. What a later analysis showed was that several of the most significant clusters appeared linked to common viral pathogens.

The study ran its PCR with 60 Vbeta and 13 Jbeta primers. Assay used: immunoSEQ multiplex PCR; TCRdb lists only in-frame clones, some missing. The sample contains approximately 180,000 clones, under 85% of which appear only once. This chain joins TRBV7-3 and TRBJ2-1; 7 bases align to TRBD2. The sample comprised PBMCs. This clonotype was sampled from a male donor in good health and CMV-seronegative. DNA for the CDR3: TGTGCCAGCAGCTCCGGGCGGGGGAGCGAGCAGTTCTTC. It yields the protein CASSSGRGSEQFF.